The clone carrying this T cell receptor (beta chain) was seen a single time. As handled by the study authors: By means of reference gene primer amplification, nucleated cell counts were estimated. Only in-frame clones appear in the TCRdb table, and some are missing; sequencing was by immunoSEQ multiplex PCR. V, J and clone size were drawn from that table, and D and trimming were deduced from the DNA. The sample consists of 95,000 to 150,000 clones, 90% to 95% of them appearing once. The CDR3 loop spans 12 amino acids. The germline CDR1 and CDR2 sequences are GTSNPN and SVGIG (reference sequence). The V and J ends lost 2 bases and 7 bases respectively, with 9 bases between them. This sample was taken from a study of blood T cell repertoires in COVID-19. Overall study: PBMCs, B-cell-depleted T cells, or T cells were the source of the cDNA or gDNA that made up the material.

This receptor was taken from a man aged 50 to 60 with COVID-19, enrolled during active disease. The genes are TRBV30 and TRBJ2-4; D ambiguous. Specimen: peripheral blood. CDR3 in amino acids: CAWSTGENIQYF. As DNA, the CDR3 is TGTGCCTGGAGTACCGGAGAGAACATTCAGTACTTC.